This record concerns one TCR beta chain sequence. Its target is unknown. This entry belongs to a study of T cells in Graves' hyperthyroidism and ophthalmopathy. About the research overall: It was at initial diagnosis, before any treatment, that peripheral blood was collected.

Individuals with ophthalmopathy presented a Clinical Activity Score of at least 3, a NOSPECS grade of at least 4 and a duration under 3 months. Study conclusions and caveats: In the analysis, a 13 V-J model separated ophthalmopathy from stable hyperthyroidism. Blood also held most thyroid clonotypes expanded beyond 0.001.

The junction had 7 bases not matched to a gene; V was cut back by 6 bases and J by 11 bases. From germline, CDR1 is MNHEY and CDR2 SVGAGI. The CDR3 runs 13 residues. It was RNA transcripts that yielded the amplified TCR beta CDR3 regions. Primed by the HTBI set, a first-round RT-PCR was run on the TCR CDR3. Using its own MiXCR run on the multiplex PCR reads, TCRdb lists one record per CDR3 protein. This table holds about 52,000 distinct CDR3 sequences, less than 60% found once. V gene TRBV6-5 combines with J gene TRBJ2-3, with 11 bases fitting TRBD1. This sequence was found in a woman in her forties or fifties with Graves' ophthalmopathy. The sequenced sample was blood. The CDR3 loop reads CASSGQGAVEQYF. The CDR3 region has the DNA TGTGCCAGCAGCGGACAGGGGGCAGTCGAGCAGTATTTT.